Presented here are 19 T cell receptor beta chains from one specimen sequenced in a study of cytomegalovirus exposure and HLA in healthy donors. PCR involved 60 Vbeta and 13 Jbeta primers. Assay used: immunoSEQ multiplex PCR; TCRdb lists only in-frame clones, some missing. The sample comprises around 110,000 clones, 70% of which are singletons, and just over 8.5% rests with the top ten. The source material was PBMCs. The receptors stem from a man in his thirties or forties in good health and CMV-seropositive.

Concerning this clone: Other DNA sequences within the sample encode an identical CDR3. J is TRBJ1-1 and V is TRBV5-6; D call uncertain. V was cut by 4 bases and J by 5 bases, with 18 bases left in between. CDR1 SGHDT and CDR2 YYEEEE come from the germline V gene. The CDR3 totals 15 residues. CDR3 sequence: CASSRERTGGTEAFF. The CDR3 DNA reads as TGTGCCAGCAGCCGCGAGCGGACGGGAGGAACTGAAGCTTTCTTT.

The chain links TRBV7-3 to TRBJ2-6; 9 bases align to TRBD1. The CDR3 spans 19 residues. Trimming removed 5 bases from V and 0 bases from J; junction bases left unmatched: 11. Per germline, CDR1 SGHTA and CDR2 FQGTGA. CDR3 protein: CASSPQGGQGLSGANVLTF. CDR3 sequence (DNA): TGTGCCAGCAGCCCTCAGGGGGGACAGGGCCTCTCTGGGGCCAACGTCCTGACTTTC. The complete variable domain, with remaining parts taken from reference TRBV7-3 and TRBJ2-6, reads GAGVSQTPSNKVTEKGKYVELRCDPISGHTALYWYRQSLGQGPEFLIYFQGTGAADDSGLPNDRFFAVRPEGSVSTLKIQRTERGDSAVYLCASSPQGGQGLSGANVLTFGAGSRLTVL.

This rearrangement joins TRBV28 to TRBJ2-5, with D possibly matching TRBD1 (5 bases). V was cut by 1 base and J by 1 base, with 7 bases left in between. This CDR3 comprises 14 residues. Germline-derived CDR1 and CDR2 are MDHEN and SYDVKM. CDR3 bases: TGTGCCAGCAGTTTATATGGGGCCCAAGAGACCCAGTACTTC. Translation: CASSLYGAQETQYF.

CDR3 amino acids: CASSLSIGGETEAFF. The CDR3 DNA follows: TGTGCCAGCAGTTTATCGATCGGGGGGGAGACTGAAGCTTTCTTT. This chain joins TRBV27 and TRBJ1-1; weak D call: TRBD1 (5 bases). V gave up 0 bases and J gave up 5 bases, with 13 bases separating them. The germline CDR1 and CDR2 sequences are MNHEY and SMNVEV (reference sequence). The CDR3 contains 15 residues.

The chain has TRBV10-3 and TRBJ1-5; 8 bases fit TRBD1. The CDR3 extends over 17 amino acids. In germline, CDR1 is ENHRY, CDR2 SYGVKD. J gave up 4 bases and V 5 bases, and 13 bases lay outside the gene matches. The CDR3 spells CAISPDRVANGNQPQHF. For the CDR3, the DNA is TGTGCCATCAGTCCGGACAGGGTGGCGAATGGTAATCAGCCCCAGCATTTT.

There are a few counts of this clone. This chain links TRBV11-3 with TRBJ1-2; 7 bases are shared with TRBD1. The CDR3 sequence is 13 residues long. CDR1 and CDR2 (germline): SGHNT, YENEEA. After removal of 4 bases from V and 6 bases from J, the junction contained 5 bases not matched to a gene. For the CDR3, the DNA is TGTGCCAGCAGCTACGACAGGGAGGATGGCTACACCTTC. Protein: CASSYDREDGYTF.

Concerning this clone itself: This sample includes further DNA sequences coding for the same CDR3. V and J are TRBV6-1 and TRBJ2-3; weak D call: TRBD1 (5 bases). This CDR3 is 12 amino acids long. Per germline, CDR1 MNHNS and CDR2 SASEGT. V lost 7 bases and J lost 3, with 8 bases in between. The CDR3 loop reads CASTGSTDTQYF. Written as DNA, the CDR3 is TGTGCCAGCACAGGGTCGACAGATACGCAGTATTTT.

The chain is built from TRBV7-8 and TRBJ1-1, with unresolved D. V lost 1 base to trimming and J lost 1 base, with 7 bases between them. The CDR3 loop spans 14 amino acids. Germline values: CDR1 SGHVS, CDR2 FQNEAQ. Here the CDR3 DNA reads TGTGCCAGCAGCTTAGGTTCAGGGAACACTGAAGCTTTCTTT. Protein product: CASSLGSGNTEAFF.

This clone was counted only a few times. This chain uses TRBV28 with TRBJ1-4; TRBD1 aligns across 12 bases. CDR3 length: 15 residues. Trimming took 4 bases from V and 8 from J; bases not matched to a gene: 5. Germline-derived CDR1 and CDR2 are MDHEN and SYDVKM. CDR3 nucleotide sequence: TGTGCCAGCAGTTCCTACGGGACAGGGGGCGAAAAACTGTTTTTT. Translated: CASSSYGTGGEKLFF.

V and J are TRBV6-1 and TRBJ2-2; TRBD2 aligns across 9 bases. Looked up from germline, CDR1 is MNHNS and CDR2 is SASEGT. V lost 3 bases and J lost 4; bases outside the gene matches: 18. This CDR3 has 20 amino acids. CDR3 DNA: TGTGCCAGCAGTGACCCGAGAATAGCGGGGGTTGGTAGTGGCACCGGGGAGCTGTTTTTT. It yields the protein CASSDPRIAGVGSGTGELFF.

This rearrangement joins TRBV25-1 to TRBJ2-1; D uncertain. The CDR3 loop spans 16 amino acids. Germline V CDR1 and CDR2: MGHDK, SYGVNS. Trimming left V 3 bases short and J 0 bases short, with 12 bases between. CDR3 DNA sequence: TGTGCCAGCAGTGACCCACGCGAGGCCTCCTACAATGAGCAGTTCTTC. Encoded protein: CASSDPREASYNEQFF.

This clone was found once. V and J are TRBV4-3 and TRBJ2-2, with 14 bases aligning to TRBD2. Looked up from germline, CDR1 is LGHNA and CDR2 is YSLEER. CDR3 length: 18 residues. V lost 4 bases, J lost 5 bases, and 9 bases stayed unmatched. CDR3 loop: CASSPSTSGRAGTGELFF. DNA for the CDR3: TGCGCCAGCAGCCCCTCGACTAGCGGGAGGGCCGGGACCGGGGAGCTGTTTTTT.

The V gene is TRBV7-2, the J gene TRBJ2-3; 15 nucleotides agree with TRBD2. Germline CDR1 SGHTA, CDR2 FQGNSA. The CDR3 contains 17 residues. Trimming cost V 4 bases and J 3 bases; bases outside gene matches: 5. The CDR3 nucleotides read TGTGCCAGCAGCTCGAGGACTAGCGGGAGGGAGACAGATACGCAGTATTTT. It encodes CASSSRTSGRETDTQYF.

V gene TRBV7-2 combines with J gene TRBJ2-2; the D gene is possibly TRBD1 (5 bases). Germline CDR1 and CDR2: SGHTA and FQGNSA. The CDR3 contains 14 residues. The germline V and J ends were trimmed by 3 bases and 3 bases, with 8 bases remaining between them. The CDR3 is CASSFGADTGELFF. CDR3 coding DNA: TGTGCCAGCAGCTTTGGGGCTGACACCGGGGAGCTGTTTTTT. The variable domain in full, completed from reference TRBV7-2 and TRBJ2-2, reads GAGVSQSPSNKVTEKGKDVELRCDPISGHTALYWYRQSLGQGLEFLIYFQGNSAPDKSGLPSDRFSAERTGGSVSTLTIQRTQQEDSAVYLCASSFGADTGELFFGEGSRLTVL.

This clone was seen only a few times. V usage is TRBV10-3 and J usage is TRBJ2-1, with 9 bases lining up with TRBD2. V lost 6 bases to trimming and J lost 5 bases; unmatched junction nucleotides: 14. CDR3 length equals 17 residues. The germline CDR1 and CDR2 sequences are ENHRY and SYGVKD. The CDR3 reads CAIRKVGREGQDNEQFF. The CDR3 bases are TGTGCCATCAGAAAGGTGGGGCGGGAGGGCCAGGACAATGAGCAGTTCTTC.

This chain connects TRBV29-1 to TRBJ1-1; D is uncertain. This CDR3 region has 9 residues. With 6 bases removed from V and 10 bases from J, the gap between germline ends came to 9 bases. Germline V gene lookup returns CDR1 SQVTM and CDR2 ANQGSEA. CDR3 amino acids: CSVEGGAFF. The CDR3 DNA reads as TGCAGCGTAGAGGGAGGAGCTTTCTTT. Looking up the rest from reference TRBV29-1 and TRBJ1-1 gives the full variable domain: SAVISQKPSRDICQRGTSLTIQCQVDSQVTMMFWYRQQPGQSLTLIATANQGSEATYESGFVIDKFPISRPNLTFSTLTVSNMSPEDSSIYLCSVEGGAFFGQGTRLTVV.

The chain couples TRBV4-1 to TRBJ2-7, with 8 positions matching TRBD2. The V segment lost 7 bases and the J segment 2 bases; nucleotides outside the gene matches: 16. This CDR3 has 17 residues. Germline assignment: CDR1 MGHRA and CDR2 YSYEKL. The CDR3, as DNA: TGCGCCAGCAACTCCTCTGCTTTTACGGGAGGGCCCTACGAGCAGTACGTC. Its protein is CASNSSAFTGGPYEQYV.

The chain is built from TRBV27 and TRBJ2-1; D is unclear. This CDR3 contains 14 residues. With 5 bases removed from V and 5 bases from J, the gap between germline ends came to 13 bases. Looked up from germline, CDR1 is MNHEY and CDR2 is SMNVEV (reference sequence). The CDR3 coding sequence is TGTGCCAGCAGTCTGCTAGTGGCCCACAATGAGCAGTTCTTC. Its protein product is CASSLLVAHNEQFF.

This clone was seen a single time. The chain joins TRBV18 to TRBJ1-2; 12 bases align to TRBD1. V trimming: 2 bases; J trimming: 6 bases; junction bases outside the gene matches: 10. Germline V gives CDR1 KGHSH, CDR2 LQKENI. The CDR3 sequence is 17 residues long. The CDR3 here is CASSPEYPGQGAHGYTF. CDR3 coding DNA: TGTGCCAGCTCACCAGAATATCCGGGACAGGGGGCGCATGGCTACACCTTC.